The sample holds a few counts of the clone carrying this T cell receptor (beta chain). These data come from a study of blood T cells in healthy people across ages. Sample-barcoded 5' priming and a J-beta primer mix drove a second PCR of about 6 to 11 cycles. TCRdb analysed the 5' RACE reads with MiXCR anew, one entry per CDR3 protein. The sample includes about 1,000,000 distinct CDR3 sequences, 40% to 55% seen only once; the top ten take approximately 17%. The receptor's source is a woman in her sixties or seventies in good health. Source material: blood.

The CDR3 region has the DNA TGTGCCTGGAGTGTGGACAGCAGTACTGAAGCTTTCTTT. Amino acid sequence: CAWSVDSSTEAFF. This rearrangement joins TRBV30 to TRBJ1-1, with D maybe TRBD1 (6 bases). The germline CDR1 and CDR2 sequences are GTSNPN and SVGIG (reference sequence). The V and J ends lost 0 bases and 5 bases respectively, with 10 bases between them. CDR3 length: 13 residues.